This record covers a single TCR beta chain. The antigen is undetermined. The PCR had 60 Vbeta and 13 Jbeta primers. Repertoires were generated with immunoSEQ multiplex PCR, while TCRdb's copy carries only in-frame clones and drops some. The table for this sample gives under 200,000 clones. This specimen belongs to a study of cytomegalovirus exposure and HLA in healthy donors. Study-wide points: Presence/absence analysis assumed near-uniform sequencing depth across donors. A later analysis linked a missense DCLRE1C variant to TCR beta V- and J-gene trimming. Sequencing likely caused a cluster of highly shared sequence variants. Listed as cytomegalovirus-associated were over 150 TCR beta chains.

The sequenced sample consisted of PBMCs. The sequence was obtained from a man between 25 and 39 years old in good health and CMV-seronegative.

DNA of the CDR3: TGCGCCAGCAGCTTGATGACAGTTACCTATGGCTACACCTTC. Amino acids: CASSLMTVTYGYTF. The rearrangement uses TRBV5-1 and TRBJ1-2, with D perhaps matching TRBD1 (5 bases). This CDR3 is built from 14 residues. V dropped 1 base and J dropped 4 bases, with 11 bases sitting between them. Germline V CDR1 and CDR2: SGHRS, YFSETQ.